These 5 T cell receptor beta chains were all obtained from the same sample, sequenced in a study of shared clonotypes between healthy human individuals. Clones were read by immunoSEQ multiplex PCR, and TCRdb kept only the in-frame ones, dropping some. The table lists approximately 740,000 clones, around 67% of them singletons, with around 1.6% in the top ten. The sample taken for sequencing was memory CD4+ T cells sorted from blood. Subset meaning: CD45RA-negative fraction. These receptors were collected from a woman in her thirties in good health.

The V call is TRBV10-3, the J call TRBJ2-1; 9 bases line up with TRBD2. This CDR3 is built from 13 residues. J lost 10 bases, V lost 6 bases, and 7 bases had no gene match. Per germline, CDR1 ENHRY and CDR2 SYGVKD. CDR3 amino acids: CAISRLAEDEQFF. DNA of the CDR3: TGTGCCATCAGCCGACTAGCGGAAGACGAGCAGTTCTTC.

With respect to this clone: The same CDR3 also results from other DNA sequences found in this sample. The CDR3 protein is CASSLAVYNEQFF. Here the CDR3 DNA reads TGCGCCAGCAGCTTGGCTGTCTACAATGAGCAGTTCTTC. The chain is built from TRBV5-1 and TRBJ2-1; D not resolved. The germline CDR1 and CDR2 sequences are SGHRS and YFSETQ. CDR3 length: 13 amino acids. The V gene lost 0 bases and the J gene lost 3 bases, with 4 bases spanning the gap.

The V and J genes are TRBV30 and TRBJ1-1, with D possibly matching TRBD1 (5 bases). This CDR3 is built from 14 residues. Trimming removed 7 bases at V and 7 bases at J, with 22 bases between. Germline V gives CDR1 GTSNPN, CDR2 SVGIG (reference sequence). CDR3 nucleotide sequence: TGTGCCTCCCCGCCGCTCGCAGGGTTCGGTGAAGCTTTCTTT. Amino acids: CASPPLAGFGEAFF.

This rearrangement joins TRBV19 to TRBJ1-5; D is possibly TRBD1 (5 bases). This CDR3 has 16 residues. Germline loops: CDR1 LNHDA, CDR2 SQIVND (reference sequence). Trimming stripped 1 base from V and 5 bases from J, with 15 bases between. The CDR3 loop reads CASSIGPGRRYQPQHF. The CDR3 coding sequence is TGTGCCAGTAGTATAGGTCCAGGGCGTCGATATCAGCCCCAGCATTTT.

The rearrangement joins TRBV7-9 to TRBJ1-1; D is uncertain. Germline loops: CDR1 SEHNR, CDR2 FQNEAQ (reference sequence). The CDR3 runs 12 residues. Trimming took 7 bases from V and 1 from J, leaving 7 bases between them. In DNA form, the CDR3 reads TGTGCCAGCACCCCGGGGAACACTGAAGCTTTCTTT. This sequence encodes CASTPGNTEAFF.